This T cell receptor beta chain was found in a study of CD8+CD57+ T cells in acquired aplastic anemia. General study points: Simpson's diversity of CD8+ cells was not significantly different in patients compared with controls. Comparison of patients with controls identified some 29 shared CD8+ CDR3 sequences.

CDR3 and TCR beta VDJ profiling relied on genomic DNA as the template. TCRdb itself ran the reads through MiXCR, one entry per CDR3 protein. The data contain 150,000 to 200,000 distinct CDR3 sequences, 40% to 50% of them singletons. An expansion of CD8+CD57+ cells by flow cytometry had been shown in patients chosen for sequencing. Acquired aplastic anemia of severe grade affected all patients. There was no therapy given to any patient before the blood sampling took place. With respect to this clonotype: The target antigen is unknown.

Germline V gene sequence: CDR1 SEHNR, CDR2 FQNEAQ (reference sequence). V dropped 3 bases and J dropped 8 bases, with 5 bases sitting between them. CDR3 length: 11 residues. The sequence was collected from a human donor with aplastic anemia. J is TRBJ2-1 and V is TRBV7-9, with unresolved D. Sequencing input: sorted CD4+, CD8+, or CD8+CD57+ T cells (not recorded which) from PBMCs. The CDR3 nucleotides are TGTGCCAGCAGCTTTAGGGATGAGCAGTTCTTC. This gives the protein CASSFRDEQFF.